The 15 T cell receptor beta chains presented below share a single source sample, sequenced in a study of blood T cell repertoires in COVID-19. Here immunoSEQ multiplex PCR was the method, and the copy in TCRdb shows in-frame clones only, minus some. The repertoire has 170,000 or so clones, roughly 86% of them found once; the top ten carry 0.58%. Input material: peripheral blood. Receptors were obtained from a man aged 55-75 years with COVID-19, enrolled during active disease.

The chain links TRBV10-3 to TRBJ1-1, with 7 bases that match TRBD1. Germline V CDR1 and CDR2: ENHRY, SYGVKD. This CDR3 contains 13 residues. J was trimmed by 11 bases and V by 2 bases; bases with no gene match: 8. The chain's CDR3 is CAISETGAPRAFF. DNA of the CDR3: TGTGCCATCAGTGAGACAGGGGCACCACGGGCTTTCTTT.

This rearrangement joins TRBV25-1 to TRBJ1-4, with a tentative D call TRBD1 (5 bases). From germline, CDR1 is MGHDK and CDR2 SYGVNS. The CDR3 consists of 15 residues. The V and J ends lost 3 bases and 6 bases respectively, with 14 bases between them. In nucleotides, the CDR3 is TGTGCCAGCAGTGACTTTCCAGGGCCGGATGAAAAACTGTTTTTT. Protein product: CASSDFPGPDEKLFF. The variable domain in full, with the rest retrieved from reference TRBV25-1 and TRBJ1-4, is EADIYQTPRYLVIGTGKKITLECSQTMGHDKMYWYQQDPGMELHLIHYSYGVNSTEKGDLSSESTVSRIRTEHFPLTLESARPSHTSQYLCASSDFPGPDEKLFFGSGTQLSVL.

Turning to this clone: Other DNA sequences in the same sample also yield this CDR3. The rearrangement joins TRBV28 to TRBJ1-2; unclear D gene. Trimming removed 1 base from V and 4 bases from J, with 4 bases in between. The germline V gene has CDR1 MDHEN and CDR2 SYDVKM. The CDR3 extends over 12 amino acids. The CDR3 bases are TGTGCCAGCAGTTTATCGGGCTATGGCTACACCTTC. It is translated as CASSLSGYGYTF.

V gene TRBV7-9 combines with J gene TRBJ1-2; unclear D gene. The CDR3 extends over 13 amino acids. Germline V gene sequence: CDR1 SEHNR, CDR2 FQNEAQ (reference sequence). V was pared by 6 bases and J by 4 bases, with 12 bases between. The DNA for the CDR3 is TGTGCCAGCAGACCACGTGAGGGCTATGGCTACACCTTC. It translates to CASRPREGYGYTF. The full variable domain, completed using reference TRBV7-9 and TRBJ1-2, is DTGVSQNPRHKITKRGQNVTFRCDPISEHNRLYWYRQTLGQGPEFLTYFQNEAQLEKSRLLSDRFSAERPKGSFSTLEIQRTEQGDSAMYLCASRPREGYGYTFGSGTRLTVV.

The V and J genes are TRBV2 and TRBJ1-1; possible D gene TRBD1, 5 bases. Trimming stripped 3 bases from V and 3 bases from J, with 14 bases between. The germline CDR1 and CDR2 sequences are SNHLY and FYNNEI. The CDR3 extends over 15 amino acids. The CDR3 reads CASSEGGTGDTEAFF. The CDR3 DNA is TGTGCCAGCAGTGAGGGGGGGACGGGGGACACTGAAGCTTTCTTT.

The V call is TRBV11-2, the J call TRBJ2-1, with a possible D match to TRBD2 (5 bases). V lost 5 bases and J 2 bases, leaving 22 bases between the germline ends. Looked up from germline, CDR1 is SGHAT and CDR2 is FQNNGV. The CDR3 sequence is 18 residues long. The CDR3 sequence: CASSPSTRGNTTYNEQFF. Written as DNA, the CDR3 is TGTGCCAGCAGCCCGAGTACTCGAGGGAATACCACCTACAATGAGCAGTTCTTC. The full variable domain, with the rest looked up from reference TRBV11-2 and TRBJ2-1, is EAGVAQSPRYKIIEKRQSVAFWCNPISGHATLYWYQQILGQGPKLLIQFQNNGVVDDSQLPKDRFSAERLKGVDSTLKIQPAKLEDSAVYLCASSPSTRGNTTYNEQFFGPGTRLTVL.

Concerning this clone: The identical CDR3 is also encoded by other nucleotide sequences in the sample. The CDR3 DNA reads TGCGCCAGCAGCCAAGATCGGTTACCCTCGTACGAGCAGTACTTC. Translated: CASSQDRLPSYEQYF. The V call is TRBV4-3, the J call TRBJ2-7, with unresolved D. The CDR3 loop spans 15 amino acids. The ends were cut back, 0 bases at V and 4 bases at J, with 13 bases in the middle. Germline loops: CDR1 LGHNA, CDR2 YSLEER.

The CDR3 DNA follows: TGTGCCAGCTCACAGACTAGCGGGGAAGAGACCCAGTACTTC. The encoded protein is CASSQTSGEETQYF. This chain links TRBV18 with TRBJ2-5; 11 nucleotides agree with TRBD2. The length of the CDR3 is 14 residues. The ends lost 4 bases at V and 3 bases at J; junction bases unmatched: 1. The germline gives CDR1 KGHSH, CDR2 LQKENI.

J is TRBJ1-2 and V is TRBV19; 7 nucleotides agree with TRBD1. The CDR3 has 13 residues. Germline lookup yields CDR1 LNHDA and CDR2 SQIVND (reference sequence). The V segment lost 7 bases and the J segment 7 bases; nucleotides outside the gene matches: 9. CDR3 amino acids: CASKEQGPVGYTF. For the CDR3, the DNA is TGTGCCAGTAAAGAACAGGGGCCGGTTGGCTACACCTTC.

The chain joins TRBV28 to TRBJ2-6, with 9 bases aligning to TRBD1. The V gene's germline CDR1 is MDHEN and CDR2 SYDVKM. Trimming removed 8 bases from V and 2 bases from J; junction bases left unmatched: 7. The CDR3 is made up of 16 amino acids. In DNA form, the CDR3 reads TGTGCCAGCCGCCGGGACAGGGTGGCTGGGGCCAACGTCCTGACTTTC. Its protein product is CASRRDRVAGANVLTF.

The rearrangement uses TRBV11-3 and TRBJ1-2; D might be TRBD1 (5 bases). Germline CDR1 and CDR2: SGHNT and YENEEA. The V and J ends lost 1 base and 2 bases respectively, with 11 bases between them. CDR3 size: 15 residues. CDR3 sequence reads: CASSLGAGGNYGYTF. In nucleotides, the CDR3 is TGTGCCAGCAGCTTAGGGGCCGGGGGAAACTATGGCTACACCTTC.

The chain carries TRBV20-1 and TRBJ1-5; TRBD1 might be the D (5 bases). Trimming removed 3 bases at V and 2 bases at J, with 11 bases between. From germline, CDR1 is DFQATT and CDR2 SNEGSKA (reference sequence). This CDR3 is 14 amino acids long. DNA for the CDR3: TGCAGTGCTAGTAAGGGGTCGGGCAATCAGCCCCAGCATTTT. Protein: CSASKGSGNQPQHF.

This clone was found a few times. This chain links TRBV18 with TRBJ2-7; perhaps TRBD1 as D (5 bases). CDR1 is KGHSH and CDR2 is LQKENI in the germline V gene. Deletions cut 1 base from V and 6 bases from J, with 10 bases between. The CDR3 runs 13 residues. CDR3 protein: CASSPLQGGEQYF. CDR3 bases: TGTGCCAGCTCACCACTGCAGGGCGGCGAGCAGTACTTC. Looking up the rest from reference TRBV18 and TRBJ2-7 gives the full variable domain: NAGVMQNPRHLVRRRGQEARLRCSPMKGHSHVYWYRQLPEEGLKFMVYLQKENIIDESGMPKERFSAEFPKEGPSILRIQQVVRGDSAAYFCASSPLQGGEQYFGPGTRLTVT.

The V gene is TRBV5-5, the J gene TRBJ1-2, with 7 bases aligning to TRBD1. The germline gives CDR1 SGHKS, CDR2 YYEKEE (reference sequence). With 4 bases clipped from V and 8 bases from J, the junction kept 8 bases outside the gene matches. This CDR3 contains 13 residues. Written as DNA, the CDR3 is TGTGCCAGCAGCCCTCGAGGGGGCGACGGCTACACCTTC. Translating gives CASSPRGGDGYTF. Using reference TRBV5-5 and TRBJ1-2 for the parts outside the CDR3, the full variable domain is DAGVTQSPTHLIKTRGQQVTLRCSPISGHKSVSWYQQVLGQGPQFIFQYYEKEERGRGNFPDRFSARQFPNYSSELNVNALLLGDSALYLCASSPRGGDGYTFGSGTRLTVV.

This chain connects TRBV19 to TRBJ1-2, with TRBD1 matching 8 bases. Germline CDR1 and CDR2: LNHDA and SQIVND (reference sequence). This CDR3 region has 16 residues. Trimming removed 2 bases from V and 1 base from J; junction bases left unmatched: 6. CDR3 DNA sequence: TGTGCCAGTAGTATACTTGGGACAGGAGATAACTATGGCTACACCTTC. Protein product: CASSILGTGDNYGYTF.